The present T cell receptor (beta chain) was sequenced within a study of response to subunit inactivated influenza vaccine. The study's findings and limits: Few new T cells, the authors suggested, are recruited by each seasonal influenza vaccination.

TCRdb reprocessed the RT-PCR reads with MiXCR, giving one entry per CDR3 protein. The sample holds about 190,000 distinct CDR3 sequences, 14% seen once. This clonotype was picked up a small number of times. The antigen is undetermined. Germline V gene lookup returns CDR1 SEHNR and CDR2 FQNEAQ (reference sequence). Trimming cost V 5 bases and J 3 bases, with 12 bases left between them. The CDR3 spans 14 residues. The receptor was isolated from a man in his forties or fifties who received an inactivated influenza vaccine. V and J are TRBV7-9 and TRBJ2-3, with D unclear. The sequencing here drew on CD8+ T cells sorted from PBMCs, taken around 5 days after vaccination. CDR3 DNA: TGTGCCAGCAGCCACCCTTTAGGGACAGATACGCAGTATTTT. It is translated as CASSHPLGTDTQYF.